The next 19 T cell receptor beta chains were all read from a single sample in a study of cytomegalovirus exposure and HLA in healthy donors. The study ran its PCR with 60 Vbeta and 13 Jbeta primers. Sequencing used immunoSEQ multiplex PCR; TCRdb keeps in-frame clones, though not all of them. The sample includes about 120,000 clones, 79% of them seen just once. Sequenced material: PBMCs. The origin of the receptors is a man between 18 and 35 years old in good health and CMV-seronegative.

This chain links TRBV5-8 with TRBJ2-3; D gene ambiguous. The germline gives CDR1 SGHTS, CDR2 YDEGEE. V was clipped by 0 bases and J by 4 bases, with 12 bases between them. The CDR3 spans 15 residues. CDR3: CASSLVPRSPDTQYF. CDR3 nucleotide sequence: TGTGCCAGCAGCTTGGTTCCCAGGTCCCCAGATACGCAGTATTTT.

This chain uses TRBV6-6 with TRBJ2-1; TRBD1 matches at 7 bases. Germline lookup yields CDR1 MNHNY and CDR2 SVGAGI (reference sequence). The CDR3 runs to 14 residues. The junction had 11 bases not matched to a gene; V was cut back by 7 bases and J by 8 bases. The CDR3 bases are TGTGCCAGCACCCTAGGGGGCCCATCCGATGAGCAGTTCTTC. This codes for CASTLGGPSDEQFF.

The V call is TRBV5-1, the J call TRBJ2-3, with a possible D match to TRBD2 (6 bases). This CDR3 comprises 16 residues. CDR1 SGHRS and CDR2 YFSETQ come from the germline V gene. The ends were cut back, 8 bases at V and 0 bases at J, with 19 bases in the middle. DNA for the CDR3: TGCGCCAGTAAGATGGGGGGAACCTCTAGCACAGATACGCAGTATTTT. This gives the protein CASKMGGTSSTDTQYF. The full variable domain, completed using reference TRBV5-1 and TRBJ2-3, is KAGVTQTPRYLIKTRGQQVTLSCSPISGHRSVSWYQQTPGQGLQFLFEYFSETQRNKGNFPGRFSGRQFSNSRSEMNVSTLELGDSALYLCASKMGGTSSTDTQYFGPGTRLTVL.

CDR3 sequence (DNA): TGTGCCAGCAGCTTGGTATGGACAGGCCGGGGTGGTGAAAAACTGTTTTTT. Translation gives CASSLVWTGRGGEKLFF. The V call is TRBV5-8, the J call TRBJ1-4; 7 positions match TRBD1. This CDR3 has 17 residues. The V and J ends lost 0 bases and 7 bases, in that order; junction bases with no gene match: 12. The germline V gene encodes CDR1 SGHTS and CDR2 YDEGEE.

The CDR3 reads CASSSGTSGRNTGELFF. The CDR3 DNA sequence: TGTGCCAGCAGCTCGGGGACTAGCGGGAGGAACACCGGGGAGCTGTTTTTT. The gene calls are TRBV5-4 and TRBJ2-2; TRBD2 matches at 14 bases. Per germline, CDR1 SGHNT and CDR2 YYREEE (reference sequence). V trimming: 3 bases; J trimming: 1 base; junction bases outside the gene matches: 2. The CDR3 length is 17 residues.

The CDR3 nucleotides are TGCGCCAGCAGCGGTACGGGACTGGGTGGGGGCGAGCAGTACTTC. This gives the protein CASSGTGLGGGEQYF. This sequence joins TRBV5-1 and TRBJ2-7, with D possibly matching TRBD2 (6 bases). The CDR3 runs to 15 residues. Germline loops: CDR1 SGHRS, CDR2 YFSETQ. Trimming stripped 4 bases from V and 6 bases from J, with 20 bases between.

The chain couples TRBV6-1 to TRBJ2-1; TRBD2 aligns across 12 bases. Germline V gene sequence: CDR1 MNHNS, CDR2 SASEGT. This CDR3 is built from 15 residues. V was pared by 6 bases and J by 3 bases, with 3 bases of the junction left unmatched. CDR3 DNA: TGTGCCAGCAGGAGACTAGCGGGAGACTACAATGAGCAGTTCTTC. Amino acid sequence: CASRRLAGDYNEQFF.

The CDR3 spells CASSLFGGSSTDTQYF. The DNA for the CDR3 is TGTGCCAGCAGCTTATTCGGCGGTTCTAGCACAGATACGCAGTATTTT. V and J are TRBV7-3 and TRBJ2-3; D is ambiguous. Germline-derived CDR1 and CDR2 are SGHTA and FQGTGA. V gave up 2 bases and J gave up 0 bases, with 12 bases separating them. There are 16 residues in the CDR3.

This clone was seen more than once but under ten times. The V and J genes are TRBV9 and TRBJ2-1, with D possibly being TRBD2 (5 bases). This CDR3 comprises 13 residues. Trimming removed 0 bases from V and 12 bases from J, with 13 bases in between. The germline gives CDR1 SGDLS, CDR2 YYNGEE. The CDR3 DNA is TGTGCCAGCAGCGTAGGGAGGACCCCCCGGCAGTTCTTC. Amino acid sequence: CASSVGRTPRQFF.

A few counts support this clone. The chain joins TRBV11-1 to TRBJ2-3; the D gene is possibly TRBD1 (6 bases). Trimming took 5 bases from V and 1 from J, leaving 13 bases between them. The CDR3 consists of 15 residues. CDR1 and CDR2 from the germline V gene are SGHAT and FQDESV (reference sequence). The CDR3 loop reads CASSPDRFRTDTQYF. CDR3 bases: TGTGCCAGCAGCCCAGACAGGTTCCGCACAGATACGCAGTATTTT.

The V and J genes are TRBV7-3 and TRBJ2-1; D may be TRBD2 (6 bases). The length of the CDR3 is 13 residues. The ends were cut back, 5 bases at V and 6 bases at J, with 11 bases in the middle. CDR1 SGHTA and CDR2 FQGTGA come from the germline V gene. CDR3 in amino acids: CASSKLASNEQFF. The DNA of the CDR3 is TGTGCCAGCAGCAAACTAGCATCCAATGAGCAGTTCTTC.

The J gene is TRBJ1-1, the V gene TRBV13, with 12 positions matching TRBD1. Germline V CDR1 and CDR2: PRHDT, FYEKMQ (reference sequence). The J segment lost 4 bases and the V segment lost 0 bases, leaving 9 bases of the junction unmatched. This CDR3 region has 18 residues. CDR3 bases: TGTGCCAGCAGCTTAGGGGGACAGGGGGCACTACGGGGCACTGAAGCTTTCTTT. Translating gives CASSLGGQGALRGTEAFF.

The chain has TRBV7-3 and TRBJ2-1; 9 nucleotides match TRBD2. Germline V gene sequence: CDR1 SGHTA, CDR2 FQGTGA. V trimming: 3 bases; J trimming: 8 bases; junction bases outside the gene matches: 17. This CDR3 contains 18 residues. The CDR3 bases are TGTGCCAGCAGCTTTATTCTTGGCGGGGGGGGCGGGTTGGATGAGCAGTTCTTC. It codes for CASSFILGGGGGLDEQFF.

V and J are TRBV11-3 and TRBJ2-3; a possible D gene is TRBD2 (7 bases). The CDR3 is 15 residues long. Germline CDR1 and CDR2: SGHNT and YENEEA. The ends were cut back, 5 bases at V and 4 bases at J, with 16 bases in the middle. CDR3 coding DNA: TGTGCCAGCAGCCCCTCTCTGGGGGGGCCAGATACGCAGTATTTT. It is translated as CASSPSLGGPDTQYF.

J is TRBJ2-4 and V is TRBV7-3; weak D call: TRBD1 (6 bases). Germline CDR1 is SGHTA and CDR2 is FQGTGA. The CDR3 has 13 residues. Trimming removed 5 bases at V and 3 bases at J, with 8 bases between. The DNA of the CDR3 is TGTGCCAGCAGCCCGGACAGCAAAAACATTCAGTACTTC. Residues: CASSPDSKNIQYF.

The chain employs TRBV5-1 and TRBJ2-5, with 12 bases identical to TRBD1. Germline CDR1 SGHRS, CDR2 YFSETQ. The CDR3 spans 17 residues. The V segment lost 3 bases and the J segment 5 bases; nucleotides outside the gene matches: 11. CDR3 region: CASSSPGQGAVRETQYF. CDR3 nucleotide sequence: TGCGCCAGCAGCTCGCCGGGACAGGGGGCCGTGAGGGAGACCCAGTACTTC.

V and J are TRBV5-1 and TRBJ1-3, with 7 bases matching TRBD1. Trimming removed 4 bases from V and 0 bases from J; junction bases left unmatched: 7. Germline V gene sequence: CDR1 SGHRS, CDR2 YFSETQ. The CDR3 runs 16 residues. CDR3 DNA sequence: TGCGCCAGCAGCACAGGGGAATTGAGCTCTGGAAACACCATATATTTT. Its translation: CASSTGELSSGNTIYF.

V and J are TRBV6-1 and TRBJ1-1; TRBD1 agrees at 8 bases. V lost 7 bases to trimming and J lost 1 base; unmatched junction nucleotides: 8. Germline CDR1 MNHNS, CDR2 SASEGT. The CDR3 extends over 15 amino acids. DNA for the CDR3: TGTGCCAGCATTCAGGACAGGGCCTCGAACACTGAAGCTTTCTTT. Translation: CASIQDRASNTEAFF.

The chain uses TRBV28 and TRBJ2-7; D is possibly TRBD1 (6 bases). This CDR3 has 13 residues. The V end lost 3 bases, the J end lost 3 bases, and 9 bases lay between the germline ends. Germline V CDR1 and CDR2: MDHEN, SYDVKM. The CDR3, as DNA: TGTGCCAGCAGTTTCGCCAGGGGCTACGAGCAGTACTTC. Amino acid sequence: CASSFARGYEQYF.